The 11 T cell receptor beta chains below come from one sample, sequenced in a study of blood T cell repertoires in COVID-19. Some clones are missing from TCRdb's copy, which holds only in-frame ones; the method was immunoSEQ multiplex PCR. The table includes hundreds of thousands of clones, more than 75% detected once. Sequenced input: PBMCs or T cells enriched from blood (not recorded which). The source is a woman between 40 and 55 years old with acute COVID-19.

This chain connects TRBV4-2 to TRBJ1-3, with D perhaps TRBD1 (5 bases). The ends were cut back, 3 bases at V and 0 bases at J, with 15 bases in the middle. In germline, CDR1 is LGHNA, CDR2 YNFKEQ. The CDR3 spans 17 residues. In DNA, the CDR3 is TGTGCCAGCAGCCAGAACCTGGGGCCTAGCTCTGGAAACACCATATATTTT. It specifies CASSQNLGPSSGNTIYF.

The V and J genes are TRBV9 and TRBJ2-1; maybe TRBD2 (6 bases). The CDR3 extends over 19 amino acids. The V and J ends lost 0 bases and 0 bases respectively, with 19 bases between them. From germline, CDR1 is SGDLS and CDR2 YYNGEE. CDR3 loop: CASSVVETSAISSYNEQFF. The CDR3 nucleotides are TGTGCCAGCAGCGTAGTCGAGACTAGTGCCATTAGCTCCTACAATGAGCAGTTCTTC.

The chain joins TRBV7-3 to TRBJ2-3; D possibly corresponds to TRBD2 (6 bases). Germline V gene lookup returns CDR1 SGHTA and CDR2 FQGTGA. The CDR3 sequence is 15 residues long. V dropped 6 bases and J dropped 1 base, with 14 bases sitting between them. The DNA for the CDR3 is TGTGCCAGCAGTAAAAAGTGGGGGGGCACAGATACGCAGTATTTT. It yields the protein CASSKKWGGTDTQYF.

The V gene is TRBV12-5, the J gene TRBJ2-7; D is unclear. Germline assignment: CDR1 LGHNT and CDR2 FRNRAP. There are 12 residues in the CDR3. V was pared by 0 bases and J by 5 bases, with 5 bases between. CDR3: CASGLVGDEQYF. In nucleotides, the CDR3 is TGTGCTAGTGGTTTGGTCGGTGACGAGCAGTACTTC.

The chain uses TRBV3-1 (or the pseudogene TRBV3-2) and TRBJ2-7; 14 bases are a match to TRBD2. Germline V lookup: CDR1 LGHDT, CDR2 YNNKEL (reference sequence). The CDR3 spans 17 residues. V lost 6 bases and J lost 5; bases outside the gene matches: 12. This CDR3 is CASSPGTSGSGADEQYF. CDR3 sequence (DNA): TGTGCCAGCAGTCCCGGGACTAGCGGGAGTGGAGCGGACGAGCAGTACTTC.

This rearrangement joins TRBV19 to TRBJ2-7; the match to TRBD1 covers 7 bases. This CDR3 contains 12 residues. CDR1 is LNHDA and CDR2 is SQIVND in the germline V gene (reference sequence). J gave up 7 bases and V 5 bases, and 5 bases lay outside the gene matches. CDR3 in amino acids: CASSWDSREQYF. In nucleotides, the CDR3 is TGTGCCAGTAGTTGGGACAGCAGAGAGCAGTACTTC. Drawing the rest from reference TRBV19 and TRBJ2-7, the complete variable domain is DGGITQSPKYLFRKEGQNVTLSCEQNLNHDAMYWYRQDPGQGLRLIYYSQIVNDFQKGDIAEGYSVSREKKESFPLTVTSAQKNPTAFYLCASSWDSREQYFGPGTRLTVT.

The chain is built from TRBV15 and TRBJ2-2, with D perhaps matching TRBD2 (6 bases). Trimming left V 7 bases short and J 4 bases short, with 13 bases between. The CDR3 is 14 amino acids. Germline loops: CDR1 LNHNV, CDR2 YYDKDF (reference sequence). The CDR3 DNA is TGTGCCACCACCCGGGAGCGGGTCACCGGGGAGCTGTTTTTT. Protein sequence: CATTRERVTGELFF.

The chain carries TRBV5-1 and TRBJ1-6; D perhaps matches TRBD1 (5 bases). Looked up from germline, CDR1 is SGHRS and CDR2 is YFSETQ. V was clipped by 0 bases and J by 5 bases, with 9 bases between them. This CDR3 has 15 residues. Here the CDR3 DNA reads TGCGCCAGCAGCTTGGCCGTAGGGGATAATTCACCCCTCCACTTT. As protein: CASSLAVGDNSPLHF.

This clone showed up just a few times. This rearrangement joins TRBV27 to TRBJ2-2; 8 bases fit TRBD1. CDR3 size: 15 residues. Germline values: CDR1 MNHEY, CDR2 SMNVEV (reference sequence). The trim removed 2 bases at V and 4 bases at J, leaving 3 bases unmatched. DNA for the CDR3: TGTGCCAGCAGTTTAGACAGGGGACGCACCGGGGAGCTGTTTTTT. Amino acid sequence: CASSLDRGRTGELFF.

The table lists this clone with a few counts. The chain is built from TRBV6-5 and TRBJ2-1; 12 positions match TRBD2. Germline loops: CDR1 MNHEY, CDR2 SVGAGI. V dropped 2 bases and J dropped 15; count of bases not matched to a gene: 5. The CDR3 loop spans 13 amino acids. The CDR3 sequence is CASSYLAGGSRFF. The CDR3, as DNA: TGTGCCAGCAGTTACCTAGCGGGAGGGTCTAGGTTCTTC.

The rearrangement uses TRBV5-1 and TRBJ1-4, with D hard to call. Per the germline V gene, CDR1 is SGHRS and CDR2 is YFSETQ. The CDR3 extends over 16 amino acids. V was pared by 7 bases and J by 0 bases, with 16 bases between. DNA of the CDR3: TGCGCCAGCCAGGAAGGCTACGCCGCAACTAATGAAAAACTGTTTTTT. Its translation is CASQEGYAATNEKLFF.